This entry lists 29 T cell receptor beta chains sequenced from one sample in a study of blood T cell repertoires in COVID-19. The assay was immunoSEQ multiplex PCR, and TCRdb's table has in-frame clones only and misses some. The profile shows about 200,000 clones, more than 70% of them singletons. Sequenced: peripheral blood. The receptor set was obtained from a man aged 18 to 29 with active or convalescent COVID-19.

The rearrangement links TRBV7-2 to TRBJ1-5, with D hard to call. Looked up from germline, CDR1 is SGHTA and CDR2 is FQGNSA. This CDR3 region has 13 residues. Trimming left V 4 bases short and J 5 bases short, with 9 bases between. The CDR3 DNA follows: TGTGCCAGCAGCTCGACAAGAGATCAGCCCCAGCATTTT. Amino acids: CASSSTRDQPQHF.

V usage is TRBV28 and J usage is TRBJ2-7; D uncertain. The CDR3 has 13 residues. V was shortened by 3 bases and J by 5 bases, with 11 bases between the two germline ends. CDR1 MDHEN and CDR2 SYDVKM come from the germline V gene. CDR3 DNA sequence: TGTGCCAGCAGTTTGGTCCCTAGACACGAGCAGTACTTC. Its protein product is CASSLVPRHEQYF.

The chain employs TRBV3-1 (or the pseudogene TRBV3-2) and TRBJ2-5, with 9 positions matching TRBD2. This CDR3 has 14 amino acids. Germline CDR1 reads LGHDT; CDR2 reads YNNKEL (reference sequence). V was clipped by 0 bases and J by 7 bases; unmatched bases: 3. The CDR3 DNA sequence: TGTGCCAGCAGCCAAGATCTAGCGGGATGGACCCAGTACTTC. Translation gives CASSQDLAGWTQYF.

The genes are TRBV4-2 and TRBJ2-7, with 13 bases that match TRBD2. The CDR3 covers 16 residues. V trimming: 4 bases; J trimming: 5 bases; junction bases outside the gene matches: 8. Per germline, CDR1 LGHNA and CDR2 YNFKEQ. For the CDR3, the DNA is TGTGCCAGCAGCCCGCGGACTAGCGGGAGCCTCCACGAGCAGTACTTC. As protein: CASSPRTSGSLHEQYF.

The genes are TRBV11-2 and TRBJ2-7; TRBD2 matches 12 bases. V shed 5 bases and J 2 bases; nucleotides not matched to a gene: 1. This CDR3 has 14 residues. Germline V CDR1 and CDR2: SGHAT, FQNNGV. The CDR3 is CASSLAGGAYEQYF. CDR3 DNA: TGTGCCAGCAGCCTAGCGGGAGGGGCCTACGAGCAGTACTTC.

The chain joins TRBV27 to TRBJ1-2; D not resolved. Germline V gene lookup returns CDR1 MNHEY and CDR2 SMNVEV (reference sequence). This CDR3 is 12 amino acids long. V lost 2 bases, J lost 8 bases, and 9 bases lay in between. CDR3 sequence (DNA): TGTGCCAGCAGTTTAACGGGATTCGGCTACACCTTC. This translates into CASSLTGFGYTF.

The chain has TRBV19 and TRBJ1-6, with D perhaps TRBD1 (6 bases). The CDR3 is 15 amino acids. Germline loops: CDR1 LNHDA, CDR2 SQIVND (reference sequence). Trimming took off 0 bases at V and 7 bases at J, with 10 bases between the two ends. CDR3 amino acids: CASSIDAGANSPLHF. The CDR3 coding sequence is TGTGCCAGTAGTATAGACGCAGGGGCGAATTCACCCCTCCACTTT.

The V gene is TRBV7-9, the J gene TRBJ1-1, with D unclear. Per the germline V gene, CDR1 is SEHNR and CDR2 is FQNEAQ (reference sequence). The V gene lost 1 base and the J gene lost 3 bases, with 12 bases spanning the gap. CDR3 length: 15 amino acids. The CDR3 is CASSLVSGLDTEAFF. DNA for the CDR3: TGTGCCAGCAGCTTAGTGTCAGGATTGGACACTGAAGCTTTCTTT.

The chain employs TRBV3-1 (or the pseudogene TRBV3-2) and TRBJ1-1; D is undetermined. V lost 0 bases, J lost 7 bases, and 15 bases lay in between. The V gene's germline CDR1 is LGHDT and CDR2 YNNKEL (reference sequence). This CDR3 comprises 15 residues. CDR3 loop: CASSQDPLVRGEAFF. In DNA, the CDR3 is TGTGCCAGCAGCCAAGATCCATTGGTGCGGGGTGAAGCTTTCTTT.

The chain couples TRBV7-2 to TRBJ2-7; no clear D gene. The CDR3 is 14 amino acids. Germline V gene sequence: CDR1 SGHTA, CDR2 FQGNSA. Trimming stripped 3 bases from V and 9 bases from J, with 18 bases between. CDR3: CASSFYEEVTGQYF. The CDR3 nucleotides are TGTGCCAGCAGCTTTTATGAGGAAGTGACGGGGCAGTACTTC.

This CDR3 is CASTGSGYNSPLHF. The CDR3 DNA is TGTGCCAGCACCGGTAGCGGGTACAATTCACCCCTCCACTTT. The chain recombines TRBV25-1 with TRBJ1-6; D is ambiguous. V lost 7 bases to trimming and J lost 7 bases, with 14 bases between them. CDR1 is MGHDK and CDR2 is SYGVNS in the germline V gene. CDR3 length: 14 residues.

The chain joins TRBV5-8 to TRBJ2-3; 9 nucleotides align to TRBD2. Trimming took 1 base from V and 5 from J; bases not matched to a gene: 14. Germline V gene data show CDR1 as SGHTS and CDR2 as YDEGEE. The CDR3 has 18 residues. As DNA, the CDR3 is TGTGCCAGCAGCTTGTTCCGTGGTAGCGGGAGTATCGTAGATACGCAGTATTTT. It is translated as CASSLFRGSGSIVDTQYF.

This rearrangement joins TRBV12-3 or TRBV12-4 to TRBJ1-1, with 7 bases identical to TRBD1. This CDR3 comprises 13 residues. V was pared by 4 bases and J by 4 bases, with 3 bases of the junction left unmatched. The CDR3 DNA is TGTGCCAGCAGTTCGACAGGGAGCACTGAAGCTTTCTTT. It yields the protein CASSSTGSTEAFF.

The CDR3 spells CASSLGRGDHYGYTF. CDR3 in DNA: TGTGCCAGCAGCCTCGGGCGGGGGGATCACTATGGCTACACCTTC. The genes are TRBV3-1 (or the pseudogene TRBV3-2) and TRBJ1-2; a weak D match, TRBD1 (5 bases). V was clipped by 4 bases and J by 3 bases, with 15 bases between them. The germline CDR1 and CDR2 sequences are LGHDT and YNNKEL (reference sequence). CDR3 length equals 15 residues.

This rearrangement joins TRBV18 to TRBJ2-3; 9 positions match TRBD1. The CDR3 consists of 15 residues. The V and J ends lost 3 bases and 5 bases, in that order; junction bases with no gene match: 6. Germline lookup yields CDR1 KGHSH and CDR2 LQKENI. This CDR3 is CASSPGQGREDTQYF. In nucleotides, the CDR3 is TGTGCCAGCTCACCCGGACAGGGGCGAGAAGATACGCAGTATTTT.

This clone was observed a single time. This chain connects TRBV3-1 (or the pseudogene TRBV3-2) to TRBJ1-6, with D perhaps matching TRBD1 (6 bases). With 1 base removed from V and 9 bases from J, the gap between germline ends came to 13 bases. Germline values: CDR1 LGHDT, CDR2 YNNKEL (reference sequence). The CDR3 covers 15 residues. The CDR3 DNA is TGTGCCAGCAGCCAAGTTGGGGCAGGGGTTTCACCCCTCCACTTT. Amino acid sequence: CASSQVGAGVSPLHF.

The chain employs TRBV6-1 and TRBJ2-1; D is perhaps TRBD2 (5 bases). The CDR3 consists of 15 residues. V shed 3 bases and J shed 2 bases, with 11 bases lying between them. Germline assignment: CDR1 MNHNS and CDR2 SASEGT. The CDR3 region is CASSDGGFTYNEQFF. CDR3 coding DNA: TGTGCCAGCAGTGATGGCGGGTTCACCTACAATGAGCAGTTCTTC.

This clone has only a few counts. V gene TRBV5-8 combines with J gene TRBJ2-7; the D gene is possibly TRBD1 (5 bases). In germline, CDR1 is SGHTS, CDR2 YDEGEE. The CDR3 sequence is 12 residues long. Trimming stripped 3 bases from V and 3 bases from J, with 7 bases between. The CDR3 region has the DNA TGTGCCAGCAGCTCCGACAGCTACGAGCAGTACTTC. This encodes CASSSDSYEQYF.

The chain combines TRBV19 with TRBJ2-5; TRBD2 is a possible D gene (5 bases). This CDR3 is built from 13 residues. Trimming shortened V by 4 bases and J by 2 bases, and 8 bases separated the two germline ends. Looked up from germline, CDR1 is LNHDA and CDR2 is SQIVND (reference sequence). The CDR3 is CASSTGNQETQYF. CDR3 in DNA: TGTGCCAGTAGTACCGGGAATCAAGAGACCCAGTACTTC.

V and J are TRBV5-8 and TRBJ1-3, with unresolved D. Trimming took off 1 base at V and 0 bases at J, with 8 bases between the two ends. The CDR3 has 15 amino acids. CDR1 is SGHTS and CDR2 is YDEGEE in the germline V gene. The CDR3 bases are TGTGCCAGCAGCTTGCCCTTTATCTCTGGAAACACCATATATTTT. Translation gives CASSLPFISGNTIYF.

As concerns this clone: A junction end diverges from the germline sequence, so it may reflect a read error. The chain carries TRBV7-7 and TRBJ2-1; no definite D call. The germline V gene encodes CDR1 SSHAT and CDR2 FNYEAQ (reference sequence). The CDR3 loop spans 13 amino acids. The CDR3 loop reads CASSLELSNEQFF. The DNA of the CDR3 is TGTGCTAGCAGCTTAGAGCTGTCCAATGAGCAGTTCTTC.

This rearrangement joins TRBV7-6 to TRBJ1-5; D remains unclear. The CDR3 is 15 residues long. The V and J ends lost 2 bases and 6 bases respectively, with 14 bases between them. Germline lookup yields CDR1 SGHVS and CDR2 FNYEAQ. CDR3 amino acids: CASSLSSHAGQPQHF. CDR3 bases: TGTGCCAGCAGCTTATCCAGTCATGCGGGTCAGCCCCAGCATTTT.

This chain uses TRBV3-1 (or the pseudogene TRBV3-2) with TRBJ2-3; D possibly corresponds to TRBD2 (5 bases). The CDR3 runs 15 residues. Per germline, CDR1 LGHDT and CDR2 YNNKEL (reference sequence). Trimming removed 0 bases at V and 0 bases at J, with 7 bases between. CDR3 amino acids: CASSQERASTDTQYF. As DNA, the CDR3 is TGTGCCAGCAGCCAAGAGAGGGCCAGCACAGATACGCAGTATTTT.

In its sample, this clone was seen a few times. The J gene is TRBJ1-3, the V gene TRBV5-1; no definite D call. V lost 5 bases, J lost 4 bases, and 13 bases lay in between. Germline lookup yields CDR1 SGHRS and CDR2 YFSETQ. CDR3 length equals 14 residues. The CDR3 DNA reads as TGCGCCAGCAGGGAGGTAACCGAGGGAAACACCATATATTTT. Translation gives CASREVTEGNTIYF.

This sequence joins TRBV7-3 and TRBJ2-7; 8 bases map to TRBD2. The germline V gene encodes CDR1 SGHTA and CDR2 FQGTGA. V was pared by 5 bases and J by 3 bases, with 3 bases of the junction left unmatched. The CDR3 contains 13 residues. CDR3 protein: CASSPGTSYEQYF. DNA for the CDR3: TGTGCCAGCAGCCCGGGGACTAGCTACGAGCAGTACTTC.

The gene calls are TRBV5-4 and TRBJ2-3; tentative D call: TRBD2 (7 bases). V lost 4 bases, J lost 4 bases, and 16 bases lay in between. Germline V gene data show CDR1 as SGHNT and CDR2 as YYREEE (reference sequence). The CDR3 spans 15 residues. CDR3 bases: TGTGCCAGCAGCGCCCCGGGGGGCGCCTCAGATACGCAGTATTTT. This gives the protein CASSAPGGASDTQYF.

This sequence joins TRBV4-1 and TRBJ2-5, with D possibly TRBD1 on 6 matching bases. CDR1 and CDR2 (germline): MGHRA, YSYEKL. Trimming removed 1 base from V and 3 bases from J, with 21 bases in between. There are 18 residues in the CDR3. CDR3 nucleotides: TGCGCCAGCAGCCAAGGCATCCTGGCAGGGGTAGGGGAAGAGACCCAGTACTTC. As protein: CASSQGILAGVGEETQYF.

V and J are TRBV11-2 and TRBJ2-1, with D maybe TRBD2 (6 bases). Germline CDR1 is SGHAT and CDR2 is FQNNGV. The CDR3 runs 15 residues. The V end lost 3 bases, the J end lost 2 bases, and 11 bases lay between the germline ends. CDR3 bases: TGTGCCAGCAGCTTCGGAGGGACCACCTACAATGAGCAGTTCTTC. Its translation: CASSFGGTTYNEQFF.

This chain links TRBV6-2 or TRBV6-3 with TRBJ1-1; possibly TRBD1 for D (5 bases). V lost 6 bases and J 4 bases, leaving 18 bases between the germline ends. The CDR3 runs 15 residues. CDR1 is MNHEY and CDR2 is SVGEGT in the germline V gene. This CDR3 is CASSYRQSGITEAFF. CDR3 coding DNA: TGTGCCAGCAGCTATCGACAGTCTGGAATCACTGAAGCTTTCTTT.